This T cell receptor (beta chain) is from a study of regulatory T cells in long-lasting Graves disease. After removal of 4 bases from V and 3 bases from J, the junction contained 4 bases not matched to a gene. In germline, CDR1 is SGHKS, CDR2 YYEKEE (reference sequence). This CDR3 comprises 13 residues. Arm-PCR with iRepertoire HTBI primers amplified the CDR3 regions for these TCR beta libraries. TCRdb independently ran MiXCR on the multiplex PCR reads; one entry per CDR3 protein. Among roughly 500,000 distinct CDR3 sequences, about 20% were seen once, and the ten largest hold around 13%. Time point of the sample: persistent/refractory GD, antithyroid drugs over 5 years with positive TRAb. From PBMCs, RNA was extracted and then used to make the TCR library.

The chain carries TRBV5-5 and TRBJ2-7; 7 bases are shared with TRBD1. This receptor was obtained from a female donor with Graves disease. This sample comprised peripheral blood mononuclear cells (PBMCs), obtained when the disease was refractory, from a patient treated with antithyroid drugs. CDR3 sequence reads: CASSGDSLYEQYF. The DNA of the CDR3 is TGTGCCAGCAGCGGGGACAGCCTCTACGAGCAGTACTTC.